The next 18 T cell receptor beta chains were all read from a single sample in a study of blood T cell repertoires in COVID-19. Sequencing was performed with immunoSEQ multiplex PCR; in TCRdb, only in-frame clones are kept and a portion is missing. This sample has over 350,000 clones, with approximately 87% found just once. The sample consisted of PBMCs or T cells enriched from blood (not recorded which). Receptors originate from a woman under 40 with acute COVID-19.

This clone was seen only once. The gene calls are TRBV9 and TRBJ1-1; TRBD1 aligns across 8 bases. V trimming: 4 bases; J trimming: 1 base; junction bases outside the gene matches: 3. The germline V gene has CDR1 SGDLS and CDR2 YYNGEE. CDR3 size: 14 residues. CDR3 in DNA: TGTGCCAGCAGCTCAGGACAGGGGAACACTGAAGCTTTCTTT. It codes for CASSSGQGNTEAFF.

The chain couples TRBV9 to TRBJ1-3; D possibly corresponds to TRBD1 (6 bases). The germline V gene encodes CDR1 SGDLS and CDR2 YYNGEE. The CDR3 spans 16 residues. Trimming took off 0 bases at V and 7 bases at J, with 17 bases between the two ends. CDR3 region: CASSVASRDNGNTIYF. The CDR3, as DNA: TGTGCCAGCAGCGTAGCATCCAGGGACAACGGGAACACCATATATTTT.

The chain recombines TRBV4-3 with TRBJ2-4, with TRBD1 as a possible D gene (6 bases). Trimming cost V 1 base and J 8 bases, with 12 bases left between them. This CDR3 is 14 amino acids long. Germline values: CDR1 LGHNA, CDR2 YSLEER. CDR3 bases: TGCGCCAGCAGCCAAGGGGACAATTGGGACATTCAGTACTTC. Its protein is CASSQGDNWDIQYF.

In DNA form, the CDR3 reads TGTGCCAGCTCACCCTCGGGGGGCCCCTACGAGCAGTACTTC. This encodes CASSPSGGPYEQYF. This chain connects TRBV18 to TRBJ2-7; D perhaps matches TRBD2 (7 bases). This CDR3 comprises 14 residues. V lost 3 bases to trimming and J lost 2 bases, with 11 bases between them. Germline assignment: CDR1 KGHSH and CDR2 LQKENI.

The chain employs TRBV4-3 and TRBJ1-5; 11 nucleotides line up with TRBD1. Looked up from germline, CDR1 is LGHNA and CDR2 is YSLEER. The CDR3 is 18 residues long. J lost 2 bases, V lost 1 base, and 7 bases had no gene match. The CDR3 DNA is TGCGCCAGCAGCCAAGGTAGGACAGGGGGCTCGGGCAATCAGCCCCAGCATTTT. Its translation is CASSQGRTGGSGNQPQHF.

The V and J genes are TRBV5-1 and TRBJ2-7, with 7 bases that match TRBD2. Unmatched junction bases numbered 7, after V lost 0 bases and J lost 1 base. The CDR3 is made up of 16 amino acids. CDR1 and CDR2 from the germline V gene are SGHRS and YFSETQ. CDR3 in DNA: TGCGCCAGCAGCTTGGGGGTAGCGGGCCTATCCTACGAGCAGTACTTC. Translation gives CASSLGVAGLSYEQYF.

CDR3 sequence reads: CASSIGLGHSEKYF. The DNA for the CDR3 is TGTGCCAGTAGTATCGGACTAGGACATTCGGAGAAGTACTTC. The J gene is TRBJ2-7, the V gene TRBV19, with 7 bases fitting TRBD2. The V and J ends lost 3 bases and 11 bases, in that order; junction bases with no gene match: 13. CDR3 length: 14 residues. Germline CDR1 is LNHDA and CDR2 is SQIVND (reference sequence).

This chain connects TRBV19 to TRBJ1-5; 8 bases match TRBD1. Germline loops: CDR1 LNHDA, CDR2 SQIVND (reference sequence). Losses at the gene ends were 4 bases for V and 2 bases for J; bases not matched to a gene: 10. The CDR3 runs 17 residues. The CDR3 protein is CASSTWTGFEGNQPQHF. The CDR3, as DNA: TGTGCCAGTAGTACTTGGACAGGGTTTGAGGGCAATCAGCCCCAGCATTTT.

V and J are TRBV6-5 and TRBJ2-6, with D possibly TRBD2 on 5 matching bases. V gave up 10 bases and J gave up 2 bases, with 15 bases separating them. The CDR3 loop spans 15 amino acids. CDR1 is MNHEY and CDR2 is SVGAGI in the germline V gene. The CDR3 DNA reads as TGTGCCATCCAGAGCGGCCGGGCTGGGGCCAACGTCCTGACTTTC. Encoded protein: CAIQSGRAGANVLTF.

V and J are TRBV5-1 and TRBJ1-1; D is undetermined. Trimming stripped 4 bases from V and 5 bases from J, with 24 bases between. This CDR3 contains 17 residues. Germline CDR1 is SGHRS and CDR2 is YFSETQ. Here the CDR3 reads CASSPTSERATRTEAFF. The CDR3, as DNA: TGCGCCAGCAGCCCAACCTCCGAGAGGGCGACACGGACTGAAGCTTTCTTT. The full variable domain, rest sourced from reference TRBV5-1 and TRBJ1-1, is KAGVTQTPRYLIKTRGQQVTLSCSPISGHRSVSWYQQTPGQGLQFLFEYFSETQRNKGNFPGRFSGRQFSNSRSEMNVSTLELGDSALYLCASSPTSERATRTEAFFGQGTRLTVV.

The chain carries TRBV11-3 and TRBJ1-4; no clear D gene. The CDR3 length is 12 residues. The V gene's germline CDR1 is SGHNT and CDR2 YENEEA. The V end lost 3 bases, the J end lost 8 bases, and 7 bases lay between the germline ends. CDR3 amino acids: CASSLEEEKLFF. The CDR3 DNA follows: TGTGCCAGCAGCTTGGAGGAGGAAAAACTGTTTTTT.

This chain connects TRBV3-1 (or the pseudogene TRBV3-2) to TRBJ2-2, with a tentative D call TRBD1 (6 bases). Germline CDR1 is LGHDT and CDR2 is YNNKEL (reference sequence). V was pared by 4 bases and J by 4 bases, with 16 bases between. The CDR3 length is 16 residues. This CDR3 reads CASSLRGRGGTGELFF. In nucleotides, the CDR3 is TGTGCCAGCAGCCTTAGGGGCAGGGGTGGCACCGGGGAGCTGTTTTTT.

V usage is TRBV7-9 and J usage is TRBJ1-1, with no clear D. This CDR3 spans 13 amino acids. V lost 3 bases and J 0 bases, leaving 5 bases between the germline ends. Per the germline V gene, CDR1 is SEHNR and CDR2 is FQNEAQ (reference sequence). The CDR3 spells CASSFTMNTEAFF. As DNA, the CDR3 is TGTGCCAGCAGCTTTACTATGAACACTGAAGCTTTCTTT.

V usage is TRBV10-3 and J usage is TRBJ1-1, with a weak D call TRBD1 (6 bases). Trimming removed 6 bases at V and 7 bases at J, with 15 bases between. Germline-derived CDR1 and CDR2 are ENHRY and SYGVKD. There are 13 residues in the CDR3. The CDR3 DNA is TGTGCCATCAGAGAACAGGGAGAGGGTGAAGCTTTCTTT. It specifies CAIREQGEGEAFF.

V usage is TRBV27 and J usage is TRBJ2-7, with D unresolved. Germline CDR1 and CDR2: MNHEY and SMNVEV (reference sequence). With 1 base removed from V and 2 bases from J, the gap between germline ends came to 6 bases. The CDR3 spans 13 residues. For the CDR3, the DNA is TGTGCCAGCAGTTTATTCAAAACCTACGAGCAGTACTTC. Its translation is CASSLFKTYEQYF.

Comment on this clone: The same CDR3 is also encoded by other DNA sequences in this sample. The chain has TRBV4-1 and TRBJ2-7; 8 positions agree with TRBD1. CDR1 is MGHRA, CDR2 YSYEKL, per germline. This CDR3 contains 14 residues. Losses at the gene ends were 1 base for V and 4 bases for J; bases not matched to a gene: 3. The CDR3, as DNA: TGCGCCAGCAGCCAAGGCCAGGGGGCTTACGAGCAGTACTTC. It translates to CASSQGQGAYEQYF.

V is TRBV5-1 and J is TRBJ1-1; TRBD1 agrees at 8 bases. From germline, CDR1 is SGHRS and CDR2 YFSETQ. V was pared by 6 bases and J by 0 bases, with 22 bases of the junction left unmatched. The CDR3 has 20 amino acids. Here the CDR3 reads CASTPRGAPGQALLNTEAFF. CDR3 coding DNA: TGCGCCAGCACCCCGAGGGGGGCCCCGGGACAGGCGCTTTTGAACACTGAAGCTTTCTTT.

The chain has TRBV30 and TRBJ1-1; 7 bases are shared with TRBD1. CDR3 length: 14 residues. The V gene end was trimmed by 6 bases and the J gene end by 5 bases; junction bases not matched to a gene: 12. Germline V gene data show CDR1 as GTSNPN and CDR2 as SVGIG (reference sequence). CDR3 in DNA: TGTGCCTGTGACAGGGCCGGATTGGGGACTGAAGCTTTCTTT. Residues: CACDRAGLGTEAFF.